This is a list of T cell receptor beta chains from one sample in a study of T cells in Graves' hyperthyroidism and ophthalmopathy. TCRdb passed the multiplex PCR reads through MiXCR, listing each CDR3 protein once. The sample carries 750,000 to 950,000 distinct CDR3 sequences, around 39% recorded once. Sequenced material: blood. The receptors stem from a man between 18 and 29 years old with Graves' hyperthyroidism. The CDR3 runs from the conserved cysteine through the conserved F or W. Each record gives: CDR3 length, D gene, V gene, clone size, J gene, CDR3 protein, CDR3 DNA. A D gene is named only where the DNA matches it firmly. Some rows have no size entry. The others give once, few or many, or a class for an expanded clone.

>15|TRBD1|TRBV29-1|many|TRBJ1-2
CSVDTLPGQEDGYTF
TGCAGCGTGGACACTCTCCCGGGACAGGAGGATGGCTACACCTTC
>13|NA|TRBV2|many|TRBJ2-6
CAGRRFGANVLTF
TGTGCCGGTAGGAGGTTCGGGGCCAACGTCCTGACTTTC
>13|TRBD2|TRBV29-1|NA|TRBJ2-7
CSVWEGLGYEQYF
TGCAGCGTGTGGGAGGGCCTCGGGTACGAGCAGTACTTC
>13|NA|TRBV10-3|NA|TRBJ1-5
CASSSTRDQPQHF
TGTGCCAGCAGTTCGACAAGGGATCAGCCCCAGCATTTT
>15|TRBD1|TRBV10-3|NA|TRBJ1-5
CAISDPGQGAQPQHF
TGTGCCATCAGTGACCCAGGACAGGGGGCCCAGCCCCAGCATTTT
>17|TRBD2|TRBV29-1|NA|TRBJ2-5
CSVAAPGLAGNQETQYF
TGCAGCGTTGCGGCTCCGGGACTAGCGGGGAATCAAGAGACCCAGTACTTC
>12|NA|TRBV10-3|many|TRBJ2-7
CAISQSSYEQYF
TGTGCCATCAGCCAGAGCTCCTACGAGCAGTACTTC
>13|NA|TRBV24-1|NA|TRBJ2-5
CATSARRGETQYF
TGTGCCACCAGTGCTAGACGGGGAGAGACCCAGTACTTC
>12|NA|TRBV2|NA|TRBJ2-6
CACKEGANVLTF
TGTGCCTGCAAAGAGGGGGCCAACGTCCTGACTTTC
>16|NA|TRBV7-9|many|TRBJ1-2
CASSLVTGPANYGYTF
TGTGCCAGCAGCTTAGTGACAGGACCCGCTAACTATGGCTACACCTTC
>15|TRBD1|TRBV2|NA|TRBJ2-3
CASRKGQGRTDTQYF
TGTGCCAGCAGGAAGGGACAGGGGAGGACAGATACGCAGTATTTT
>13|NA|TRBV6-5|few|TRBJ1-3
CASGIAAGNTIYF
TGTGCCAGTGGAATTGCGGCAGGAAACACCATATATTTT
>15|NA|TRBV9|once|TRBJ1-5
CASSVSPTGGVYEHF
TGTGCCAGCAGCGTAAGCCCAACGGGTGGGGTCTACGAGCATTTT
>12|NA|TRBV11-2|once|TRBJ2-5
CAGSLRTETQYF
TGTGCCGGCAGCCTACGAACTGAGACCCAGTACTTC
>16|TRBD1|TRBV14|NA|TRBJ2-5
CASSQDNRGFQETQYF
TGTGCCAGCTCGCAGGACAACAGGGGGTTCCAAGAGACCCAGTACTTC
>14|NA|TRBV7-3|few|TRBJ2-7
CASSLGIAPYEQYF
TGTGCCAGCAGCTTGGGGATAGCCCCCTACGAGCAGTACTTC
>13|TRBD1|TRBV7-7|many|TRBJ2-2
CASSLDRGGELFF
TGTGCTAGCAGCTTGGACAGGGGAGGGGAGCTGTTTTTT
>15|TRBD2|TRBV7-9|many|TRBJ2-7
CASSSLSGRAGEQYF
TGTGCCAGCAGCTCCCTCAGCGGGAGGGCAGGCGAGCAGTACTTC
>19|TRBD2|TRBV7-8|NA|TRBJ2-5
CASNLGHLFSGAFQETQYF
TGTGCCAGCAACTTAGGGCACCTATTTAGCGGGGCATTTCAAGAGACCCAGTACTTC
>13|TRBD1|TRBV7-9|many|TRBJ2-7
CASSPQGAWEQYF
TGTGCCAGCAGCCCCCAGGGGGCGTGGGAGCAGTACTTC
>12|NA|TRBV20-1|many|TRBJ2-7
CSATDRNYEQYF
TGCAGTGCTACCGACAGGAACTACGAGCAGTACTTC
>16|TRBD2|TRBV2|NA|TRBJ2-7
CASSIIAGGPGYEQYF
TGTGCCAGCAGCATTATAGCGGGAGGGCCTGGCTACGAGCAGTACTTC
>18|TRBD1|TRBV7-3|few|TRBJ2-5
CASSGGPGQGVGWETQYF
TGTGCCAGCAGCGGAGGACCGGGACAGGGAGTGGGTTGGGAGACCCAGTACTTC
>15|TRBD1|TRBV7-2|NA|TRBJ1-2
CASSSDAGQGYGYTF
TGTGCCAGCAGCTCAGACGCGGGACAGGGCTACGGCTACACCTTC
>18|TRBD1|TRBV11-2|NA|TRBJ2-7
CASSSKSGTGGIGGEQYF
TGTGCCAGCAGCTCAAAGTCCGGGACAGGGGGGATAGGTGGCGAGCAGTACTTC
>11|NA|TRBV29-1|many|TRBJ2-2
CSVGNTGELFF
TGCAGCGTTGGAAACACAGGGGAGCTGTTTTTT
>13|NA|TRBV2|NA|TRBJ2-2
CASSTGLAGELFF
TGTGCCAGCAGTACAGGGTTGGCCGGGGAGCTGTTTTTT
>15|NA|TRBV15|NA|TRBJ2-7
CATSREGLGIYEQYF
TGTGCCACCAGCAGAGAAGGGTTAGGTATTTACGAGCAGTACTTC
>12|NA|TRBV29-1|many|TRBJ2-7
CSVVGHSYEQYF
TGCAGCGTTGTAGGTCACTCCTACGAGCAGTACTTC
>14|NA|TRBV5-1|many|TRBJ1-6
CASSGQATNSPLHF
TGCGCCAGCAGCGGGCAGGCGACTAATTCACCCCTCCACTTT
>13|NA|TRBV7-9|many|TRBJ1-2
CASTYPQGPGYTF
TGTGCCAGCACCTACCCTCAGGGACCAGGCTACACCTTC
>12|NA|TRBV10-3|many|TRBJ2-7
CAIAGQSYEQYF
TGTGCCATCGCCGGACAGTCCTACGAGCAGTACTTC
>16|NA|TRBV5-6|NA|TRBJ1-1
CASRGLGRRGNTEAFF
TGTGCCAGCAGAGGACTAGGGAGGAGGGGGAACACTGAAGCTTTCTTT
>13|TRBD1|TRBV19|many|TRBJ2-2
CASSQTGSGELFF
TGTGCCAGTAGTCAGACAGGGAGCGGGGAGCTGTTTTTT
>12|NA|TRBV7-2|many|TRBJ2-7
CASSPQRGEQYF
TGTGCCAGCAGCCCACAGAGGGGGGAGCAGTACTTC
>15|NA|TRBV5-1|NA|TRBJ2-5
CASSLNSPTEGTQYF
TGCGCCAGCAGCTTGAATAGCCCCACGGAGGGGACCCAGTACTTC
>14|TRBD1|TRBV19|NA|TRBJ1-5
CASSIPTGGQPQHF
TGTGCCAGTAGTATACCAACAGGGGGTCAGCCCCAGCATTTT
>11|NA|TRBV2|NA|TRBJ2-7
CASSGTHEQYF
TGTGCCAGCTCCGGGACCCACGAGCAGTACTTC
>13|TRBD1|TRBV7-3|NA|TRBJ2-5
CASGQDRGKTQYF
TGTGCCAGCGGGCAGGACAGGGGCAAGACCCAGTACTTC
>17|TRBD2|TRBV5-5|few|TRBJ2-5
CASSLPIGLAGVETQYF
TGTGCCAGCAGCTTACCGATTGGACTAGCGGGAGTAGAGACCCAGTACTTC